The clone carrying this TCR beta chain was recorded at least ten times. MiXCR was run by TCRdb on the RT-PCR reads, yielding one entry per CDR3 protein. The sample yields hundreds of thousands of distinct CDR3 sequences, 12% to 15% seen once. The ends were cut back, 3 bases at V and 3 bases at J, with 8 bases in the middle. CDR3 length equals 13 residues. Germline-derived CDR1 and CDR2 are KGHSH and LQKENI. The J gene is TRBJ2-5, the V gene TRBV18, with D possibly matching TRBD1 (6 bases). The sample taken for sequencing was memory CD4+ T cells from blood. The sequence came from a female donor in good health, serving as a healthy control. The CDR3 here is CASSPYREETQYF. The DNA of the CDR3 is TGTGCCAGCTCACCCTACAGGGAAGAGACCCAGTACTTC.